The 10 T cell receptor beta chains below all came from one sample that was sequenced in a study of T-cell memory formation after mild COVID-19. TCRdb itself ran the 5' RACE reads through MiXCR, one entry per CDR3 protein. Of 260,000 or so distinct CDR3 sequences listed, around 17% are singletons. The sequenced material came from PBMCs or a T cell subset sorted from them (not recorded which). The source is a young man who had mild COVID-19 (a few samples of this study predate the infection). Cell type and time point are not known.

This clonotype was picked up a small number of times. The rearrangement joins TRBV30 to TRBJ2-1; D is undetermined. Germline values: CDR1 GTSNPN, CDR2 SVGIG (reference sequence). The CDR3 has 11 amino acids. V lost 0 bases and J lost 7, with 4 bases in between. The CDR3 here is CAWSVGNEQFF. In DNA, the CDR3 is TGTGCCTGGAGTGTGGGGAATGAGCAGTTCTTC.

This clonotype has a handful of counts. The CDR3 region has the DNA TGTGCCACCAGTGCATCCACCGGCACTAATGAAAAACTGTTTTTT. Translating it yields CATSASTGTNEKLFF. J is TRBJ1-4 and V is TRBV24-1; D is undetermined. Germline assignment: CDR1 KGHDR and CDR2 SFDVKD. The CDR3 has 15 amino acids. V was clipped by 5 bases and J by 2 bases, with 11 bases between them.

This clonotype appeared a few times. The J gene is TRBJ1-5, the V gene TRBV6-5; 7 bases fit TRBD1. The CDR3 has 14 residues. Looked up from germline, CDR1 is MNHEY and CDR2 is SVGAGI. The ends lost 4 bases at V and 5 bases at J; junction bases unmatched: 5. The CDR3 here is CASSSQGGDQPQHF. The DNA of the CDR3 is TGTGCCAGCAGTTCCCAGGGGGGGGATCAGCCCCAGCATTTT.

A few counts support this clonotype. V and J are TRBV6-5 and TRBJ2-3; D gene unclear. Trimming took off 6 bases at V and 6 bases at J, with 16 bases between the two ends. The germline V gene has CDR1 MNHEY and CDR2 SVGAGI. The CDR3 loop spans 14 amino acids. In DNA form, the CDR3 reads TGTGCCAGCAGATTCCGGGCCGGCGTGGATACGCAGTATTTT. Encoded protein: CASRFRAGVDTQYF.

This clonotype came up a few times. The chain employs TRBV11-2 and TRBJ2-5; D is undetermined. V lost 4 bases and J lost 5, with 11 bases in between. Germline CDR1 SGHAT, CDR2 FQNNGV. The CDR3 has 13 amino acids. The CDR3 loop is CASSSHSAETQYF. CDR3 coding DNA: TGTGCCAGCAGCTCTCACTCGGCTGAGACCCAGTACTTC.

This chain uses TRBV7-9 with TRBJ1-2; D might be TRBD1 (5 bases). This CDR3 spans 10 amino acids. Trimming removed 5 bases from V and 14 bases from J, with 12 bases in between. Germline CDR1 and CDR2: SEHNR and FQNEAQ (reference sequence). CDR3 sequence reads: CASSQGGLTF. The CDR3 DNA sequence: TGTGCCAGCAGCCAGGGAGGCCTTACCTTC.

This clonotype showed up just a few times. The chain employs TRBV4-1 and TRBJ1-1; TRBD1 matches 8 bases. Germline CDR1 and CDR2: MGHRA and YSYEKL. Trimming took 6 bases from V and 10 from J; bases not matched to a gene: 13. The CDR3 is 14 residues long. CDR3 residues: CASRREGGTGSAFF. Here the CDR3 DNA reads TGCGCCAGCAGAAGAGAGGGCGGGACAGGATCAGCTTTCTTT.

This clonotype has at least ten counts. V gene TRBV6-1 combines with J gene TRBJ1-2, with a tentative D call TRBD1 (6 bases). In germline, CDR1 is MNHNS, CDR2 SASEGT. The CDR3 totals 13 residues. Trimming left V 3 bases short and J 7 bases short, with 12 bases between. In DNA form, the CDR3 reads TGTGCCAGCAGTGACTGGGGGCGGGGTGGCTACACCTTC. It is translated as CASSDWGRGGYTF.

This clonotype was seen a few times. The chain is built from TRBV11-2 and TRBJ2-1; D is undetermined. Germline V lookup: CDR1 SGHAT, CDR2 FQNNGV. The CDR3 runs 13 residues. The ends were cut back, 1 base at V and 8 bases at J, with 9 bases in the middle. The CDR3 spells CASSLGSSDEQFF. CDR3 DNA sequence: TGTGCCAGCAGCTTAGGTAGCTCGGATGAGCAGTTCTTC.

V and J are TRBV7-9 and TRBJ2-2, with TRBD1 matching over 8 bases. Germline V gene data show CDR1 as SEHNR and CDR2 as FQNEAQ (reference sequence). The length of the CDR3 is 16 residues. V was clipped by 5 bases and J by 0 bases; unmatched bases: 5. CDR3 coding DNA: TGTGCCAGCAGCCGACAGGGGCCCCCGAACACCGGGGAGCTGTTTTTT. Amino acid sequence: CASSRQGPPNTGELFF.